One and the same sample provided the 16 T cell receptor beta chains below, sequenced in a study of T cell changes during pregnancy in multiple sclerosis (dated by TCRdb to the late 2010s). The library relied on the immunoSEQ multiplex PCR assay. TCRdb mirrors the immuneACCESS table, restricted to in-frame sequences. Some clones are absent from its copies; in checked studies, under half trace to an unresolved V gene, and the reason for the others is unknown. The sample data list tens of thousands of clones, and just over 90% of these were observed just once. The ten largest clonotypes hold about 3.9% of the sample. This sample comprised CD8+ T cells from peripheral blood mononuclear cells, obtained in the second trimester of pregnancy. Receptors were obtained from a female donor with multiple sclerosis, enrolled in a pregnancy study.

The chain links TRBV5-1 to TRBJ1-2, with 7 bases that match TRBD1. This CDR3 has 14 amino acids. Germline V CDR1 and CDR2: SGHRS, YFSETQ. V was clipped by 4 bases and J by 1 base; unmatched bases: 4. The CDR3 here is CASSVTGDNYGYTF. The DNA of the CDR3 is TGCGCCAGCAGCGTCACAGGGGATAACTATGGCTACACCTTC.

The chain couples TRBV6-1 to TRBJ1-2; 8 bases match TRBD1. The CDR3 runs to 14 residues. The germline V gene has CDR1 MNHNS and CDR2 SASEGT. With 3 bases clipped from V and 4 bases from J, the junction kept 4 bases outside the gene matches. CDR3 sequence: CASSETGEVYGYTF. CDR3 coding DNA: TGTGCCAGCAGTGAGACAGGGGAAGTCTATGGCTACACCTTC.

In this sample, this clone turned up a few times. The chain carries TRBV28 and TRBJ1-2, with D unresolved. Germline V gene sequence: CDR1 MDHEN, CDR2 SYDVKM. CDR3 length: 13 amino acids. Deletions cut 3 bases from V and 4 bases from J, with 9 bases between. CDR3 nucleotides: TGTGCCAGCAGTTTCGTGTCAGGCTATGGCTACACCTTC. Protein: CASSFVSGYGYTF.

The V call is TRBV4-1, the J call TRBJ2-7; tentative D call: TRBD2 (5 bases). The CDR3 has 15 amino acids. Trimming shortened V by 3 bases and J by 5 bases, and 17 bases separated the two germline ends. Looked up from germline, CDR1 is MGHRA and CDR2 is YSYEKL. The DNA of the CDR3 is TGCGCCAGCAGCCAGTCTAGTGGGAGTACCAACGAGCAGTACTTC. Translation gives CASSQSSGSTNEQYF.

The chain recombines TRBV19 with TRBJ2-1; D is unclear. Trimming stripped 3 bases from V and 6 bases from J, with 9 bases between. The CDR3 runs to 13 residues. CDR1 and CDR2 (germline): LNHDA, SQIVND (reference sequence). The CDR3 nucleotides read TGTGCCAGTAGTATGGGTAGCCCCAATGAGCAGTTCTTC. It yields the protein CASSMGSPNEQFF.

This clone was observed a single time. V and J are TRBV7-2 and TRBJ1-5; D might be TRBD1 (6 bases). V was clipped by 5 bases and J by 9 bases, with 20 bases between them. The CDR3 covers 15 residues. Germline CDR1 is SGHTA and CDR2 is FQGNSA. Here the CDR3 reads CASSQSKTGLLPQHF. The DNA for the CDR3 is TGTGCCAGCAGCCAGTCGAAAACAGGGTTGCTGCCCCAGCATTTT.

This clone turned up a few times. The gene calls are TRBV29-1 and TRBJ2-1; 11 nucleotides line up with TRBD2. This CDR3 spans 14 amino acids. Germline trimming cut 4 bases from V and 5 bases from J; bases unmatched to any gene: 4. Per the germline V gene, CDR1 is SQVTM and CDR2 is ANQGSEA. This chain's CDR3 is CSVVISGRDNEQFF. The CDR3, as DNA: TGCAGCGTTGTGATTAGCGGGAGGGACAATGAGCAGTTCTTC.

The V and J genes are TRBV11-2 and TRBJ2-7; 9 positions agree with TRBD2. Germline trimming cut 2 bases from V and 5 bases from J; bases unmatched to any gene: 13. The germline CDR1 and CDR2 sequences are SGHAT and FQNNGV. The CDR3 covers 17 residues. As DNA, the CDR3 is TGTGCCAGCAGCTTATGTAGCGGGAGCACGGTCTGCCACGAGCAGTACTTC. Amino acid sequence: CASSLCSGSTVCHEQYF.

The chain employs TRBV4-2 and TRBJ1-2, with 7 bases that match TRBD1. Germline V lookup: CDR1 LGHNA, CDR2 YNFKEQ. Trimming took 4 bases from V and 8 from J; bases not matched to a gene: 10. CDR3 length: 14 residues. This CDR3 is CASSPKDRAEGYTF. CDR3 coding DNA: TGTGCCAGCAGCCCTAAAGACAGGGCAGAGGGCTACACCTTC.

The chain is built from TRBV7-6 and TRBJ2-1; TRBD1 is a possible D gene (6 bases). This CDR3 contains 14 residues. Trimming left V 1 base short and J 4 bases short, with 8 bases between. Germline V gene lookup returns CDR1 SGHVS and CDR2 FNYEAQ. DNA for the CDR3: TGTGCCAGCAGCTTAGGTACAGGGTACAATGAGCAGTTCTTC. Its protein product is CASSLGTGYNEQFF.

This clone was counted a single time. This chain connects TRBV5-5 to TRBJ2-7, with 8 positions matching TRBD1. Germline CDR1 reads SGHKS; CDR2 reads YYEKEE (reference sequence). V lost 0 bases and J lost 4; bases outside the gene matches: 6. CDR3 size: 15 residues. The CDR3 loop reads CASSLGAGGGYEQYF. The DNA for the CDR3 is TGTGCCAGCAGCTTGGGGGCAGGGGGCGGGTACGAGCAGTACTTC. Supplemented by reference TRBV5-5 and TRBJ2-7, the full variable domain reads DAGVTQSPTHLIKTRGQQVTLRCSPISGHKSVSWYQQVLGQGPQFIFQYYEKEERGRGNFPDRFSARQFPNYSSELNVNALLLGDSALYLCASSLGAGGGYEQYFGPGTRLTVT.

This clone has just a few counts. In DNA, the CDR3 is TGTGCCAGCAGTGAGCTAGCGGGAGCAGATACGCAGTATTTT. It codes for CASSELAGADTQYF. The V call is TRBV6-4, the J call TRBJ2-3; 10 nucleotides agree with TRBD2. V shed 3 bases and J 4 bases; nucleotides not matched to a gene: 1. Looked up from germline, CDR1 is MRHNA and CDR2 is SNTAGT. The CDR3 runs 14 residues.

The chain carries TRBV4-2 and TRBJ1-1, with D perhaps TRBD1 (5 bases). Trimming took 3 bases from V and 11 from J, leaving 16 bases between them. CDR1 LGHNA and CDR2 YNFKEQ come from the germline V gene. The CDR3 spans 13 residues. The CDR3 loop reads CASSQDNYPWAFF. The CDR3 bases are TGTGCCAGCAGCCAGGACAACTACCCCTGGGCTTTCTTT.

The V call is TRBV21-1, the J call TRBJ2-1; TRBD2, as called in the table, went unchecked against the DNA. TRBV21-1 is designated a pseudogene. The CDR3 loop spans 15 amino acids. DNA for the CDR3: TGTGCCAGCAGGGTAGCGGGTCCGTCCTACAATGAGCAGTTCTTC. Protein product: CASRVAGPSYNEQFF.

This chain uses TRBV6-4 with TRBJ1-2; D is unresolved. Per the germline V gene, CDR1 is MRHNA and CDR2 is SNTAGT. V was shortened by 0 bases and J by 4 bases, with 6 bases between the two germline ends. The CDR3 consists of 13 residues. CDR3 DNA: TGTGCCAGCAGTGACTCGGGAGCCTATGGCTACACCTTC. Its translation: CASSDSGAYGYTF.

A single count supports this clone. The rearrangement joins TRBV21-1 to TRBJ1-1. TRBV21-1 is flagged as a pseudogene. The CDR3 sequence is 18 residues long. CDR3 sequence (DNA): TGTGCCAGCAGCGGTATTCTTGGGACTGAGGTTATGAACACTGAAGCTTTCTTT. The encoded protein is CASSGILGTEVMNTEAFF.